The 7 T cell receptor beta chains below all came from one sample that was sequenced in a study of T cells in Graves' hyperthyroidism and ophthalmopathy. The source material, RNA transcripts, was used to amplify TCR beta CDR3 regions. An initial round of RT-PCR targeting the TCR CDR3 relied on the HTBI primer set. MiXCR, run by TCRdb on the multiplex PCR reads, gives a single entry per CDR3 protein. The sample records some 370,000 distinct CDR3 sequences, about 17% being singletons. What was sequenced was blood. Receptors were obtained from a woman in her thirties with Graves' hyperthyroidism that later progressed to Graves' ophthalmopathy.

This clonotype was seen ten or more times. The chain combines TRBV27 with TRBJ2-5, with 8 positions matching TRBD1. The junction had 6 bases not matched to a gene; V was cut back by 2 bases and J by 4 bases. From germline, CDR1 is MNHEY and CDR2 SMNVEV (reference sequence). The CDR3 runs 15 residues. The DNA of the CDR3 is TGTGCCAGCAGTTTAGTGGCAGGGGGCCGAGAGACCCAGTACTTC. Translation gives CASSLVAGGRETQYF.

This clonotype turned up a few times. The chain has TRBV20-1 and TRBJ1-4; TRBD1 agrees at 9 bases. This CDR3 is 13 amino acids long. Germline loops: CDR1 DFQATT, CDR2 SNEGSKA (reference sequence). J lost 10 bases, V lost 4 bases, and 7 bases had no gene match. CDR3 in amino acids: CSAITGGWGKLFF. CDR3 bases: TGCAGTGCTATCACAGGGGGCTGGGGAAAACTGTTTTTT.

This clonotype appeared many times. The rearrangement links TRBV30 to TRBJ2-2; no clear D. Germline V lookup: CDR1 GTSNPN, CDR2 SVGIG (reference sequence). This CDR3 is 13 amino acids long. Between the trimmed V and J ends, which lost 6 bases and 1 base, there was a span of 9 bases. This chain's CDR3 is CACGEVNTGELFF. The DNA of the CDR3 is TGTGCCTGCGGAGAAGTGAACACCGGGGAGCTGTTTTTT.

This clonotype was detected many times. This chain links TRBV28 with TRBJ1-1; D call uncertain. V lost 7 bases, J lost 1 base, and 10 bases lay in between. CDR3 length equals 13 residues. Germline-derived CDR1 and CDR2 are MDHEN and SYDVKM. The CDR3 loop reads CASIHDTNTEAFF. The CDR3 nucleotides are TGTGCCAGCATCCATGACACGAACACTGAAGCTTTCTTT.

This clonotype was seen at least ten times. V is TRBV12-3 or TRBV12-4 and J is TRBJ1-2; TRBD1 aligns across 7 bases. V lost 6 bases to trimming and J lost 6 bases; unmatched junction nucleotides: 7. The CDR3 consists of 13 residues. DNA for the CDR3: TGTGCCAGCAGCCCCGACAGGGTGAATGGCTACACCTTC. Encoded protein: CASSPDRVNGYTF.

The chain employs TRBV5-1 and TRBJ1-1; no reliable D call. Germline loops: CDR1 SGHRS, CDR2 YFSETQ. The CDR3 extends over 15 amino acids. V dropped 3 bases and J dropped 4 bases, with 16 bases sitting between them. CDR3 sequence reads: CASSWGDKYRTEAFF. CDR3 coding DNA: TGCGCCAGCAGCTGGGGAGACAAATATCGCACTGAAGCTTTCTTT.

This clonotype was counted only a few times. This chain uses TRBV5-5 with TRBJ2-4; a possible D gene is TRBD1 (6 bases). This CDR3 has 16 residues. Per the germline V gene, CDR1 is SGHKS and CDR2 is YYEKEE (reference sequence). V dropped 0 bases and J dropped 3 bases, with 13 bases sitting between them. CDR3 sequence: CASSLEQGPRKNIQYF. The CDR3 DNA sequence: TGTGCCAGCAGCTTGGAACAGGGTCCACGCAAAAACATTCAGTACTTC.